A single sample is the source of the 25 T cell receptor beta chains below, sequenced in a study of cytomegalovirus exposure and HLA in healthy donors. The assay was immunoSEQ multiplex PCR, and TCRdb's table has in-frame clones only and misses some. The profile shows tens of thousands of clones, approximately 94% of them singletons. Sequenced input: PBMCs. Receptor source: a woman aged 18-35 years in good health and CMV-seropositive.

The chain recombines TRBV5-1 with TRBJ2-7, with 7 bases identical to TRBD1. Per germline, CDR1 SGHRS and CDR2 YFSETQ. Losses at the gene ends were 0 bases for V and 0 bases for J; bases not matched to a gene: 6. The CDR3 is 16 residues long. The CDR3: CASSLGDRESSYEQYF. In DNA, the CDR3 is TGCGCCAGCAGCTTGGGGGACAGAGAGAGCTCCTACGAGCAGTACTTC. The whole variable domain, filled in from reference TRBV5-1 and TRBJ2-7, reads KAGVTQTPRYLIKTRGQQVTLSCSPISGHRSVSWYQQTPGQGLQFLFEYFSETQRNKGNFPGRFSGRQFSNSRSEMNVSTLELGDSALYLCASSLGDRESSYEQYFGPGTRLTVT.

The V gene is TRBV29-1, the J gene TRBJ2-7, with D possibly being TRBD1 (5 bases). Trimming stripped 6 bases from V and 5 bases from J, with 14 bases between. This CDR3 region has 12 residues. Germline CDR1 and CDR2: SQVTM and ANQGSEA. In DNA, the CDR3 is TGCAGCGTAGGGCAGGGCTGGAACGAGCAGTACTTC. It translates to CSVGQGWNEQYF.

This chain's CDR3 is CASGRDIDNSPLHF. In DNA form, the CDR3 reads TGCGCCAGCGGCCGGGACATAGATAATTCACCCCTCCACTTT. The chain has TRBV10-2 and TRBJ1-6, with TRBD1 as a possible D gene (6 bases). The CDR3 runs 14 residues. Germline V gene data show CDR1 as WSHSY and CDR2 as SAAADI. V was cut by 8 bases and J by 5 bases, with 13 bases left in between.

V gene TRBV11-3 combines with J gene TRBJ2-5; D not certain. Per germline, CDR1 SGHNT and CDR2 YENEEA. The CDR3 length is 13 residues. V was shortened by 5 bases and J by 1 base, with 8 bases between the two germline ends. The CDR3 loop reads CASSRGRQETQYF. The CDR3 coding sequence is TGTGCCAGCAGCCGTGGGCGCCAAGAGACCCAGTACTTC.

The V gene is TRBV19, the J gene TRBJ2-5; TRBD2 agrees at 14 bases. J lost 5 bases, V lost 4 bases, and 12 bases had no gene match. There are 18 residues in the CDR3. Germline values: CDR1 LNHDA, CDR2 SQIVND (reference sequence). The CDR3 sequence is CASSTGLAGAALGETQYF. In nucleotides, the CDR3 is TGTGCCAGTAGTACGGGACTAGCGGGAGCCGCCCTCGGGGAGACCCAGTACTTC.

The genes are TRBV4-2 and TRBJ1-2, with 9 bases matching TRBD1. With 0 bases clipped from V and 3 bases from J, the junction kept 11 bases outside the gene matches. This CDR3 spans 18 amino acids. Germline V gene data show CDR1 as LGHNA and CDR2 as YNFKEQ. The CDR3 bases are TGTGCCAGCAGCCAAGATGGACGGGGACAGGGAGGAGACTATGGCTACACCTTC. Encoded protein: CASSQDGRGQGGDYGYTF.

This sequence joins TRBV19 and TRBJ2-3; possibly TRBD2 for D (6 bases). CDR3 length: 13 residues. The V end lost 4 bases, the J end lost 4 bases, and 9 bases lay between the germline ends. Germline CDR1 and CDR2: LNHDA and SQIVND (reference sequence). The CDR3 sequence: CASSTGLADTQYF. Here the CDR3 DNA reads TGTGCCAGTAGTACGGGACTTGCAGATACGCAGTATTTT. The full variable domain, its missing parts supplied by reference TRBV19 and TRBJ2-3, is DGGITQSPKYLFRKEGQNVTLSCEQNLNHDAMYWYRQDPGQGLRLIYYSQIVNDFQKGDIAEGYSVSREKKESFPLTVTSAQKNPTAFYLCASSTGLADTQYFGPGTRLTVL.

This chain joins TRBV11-2 and TRBJ2-3; TRBD2 aligns across 8 bases. Germline V CDR1 and CDR2: SGHAT, FQNNGV. The CDR3 length is 16 residues. V shed 0 bases and J 1 base; nucleotides not matched to a gene: 3. This chain's CDR3 is CASSLESSGGTDTQYF. CDR3 DNA sequence: TGTGCCAGCAGCTTAGAAAGTAGCGGGGGCACAGATACGCAGTATTTT.

The chain has TRBV5-8 and TRBJ2-7; D is ambiguous. Trimming pared 3 bases from V and 3 bases from J, leaving 13 bases between. Germline CDR1 and CDR2: SGHTS and YDEGEE. CDR3 length: 14 amino acids. This CDR3 reads CASSYGHSGYEQYF. For the CDR3, the DNA is TGTGCCAGCAGCTATGGCCACTCGGGCTACGAGCAGTACTTC. The complete variable domain, with remaining parts taken from reference TRBV5-8 and TRBJ2-7, reads EAGVTQSPTHLIKTRGQQATLRCSPISGHTSVYWYQQALGLGLQFLLWYDEGEERNRGNFPPRFSGRQFPNYSSELNVNALELEDSALYLCASSYGHSGYEQYFGPGTRLTVT.

The rearrangement uses TRBV7-6 and TRBJ2-2, with D perhaps TRBD1 (5 bases). V dropped 1 base and J dropped 2 bases, with 8 bases sitting between them. In germline, CDR1 is SGHVS, CDR2 FNYEAQ. The CDR3 loop spans 15 amino acids. CDR3 sequence (DNA): TGTGCCAGCAGCTTAGTGACAGATAACACCGGGGAGCTGTTTTTT. Its protein is CASSLVTDNTGELFF.

The chain is built from TRBV4-3 and TRBJ2-3; a weak D match, TRBD1 (5 bases). This CDR3 has 14 amino acids. The germline V gene encodes CDR1 LGHNA and CDR2 YSLEER. Trimming took 1 base from V and 5 from J, leaving 10 bases between them. The CDR3 loop reads CASSQVQGRDTQYF. The CDR3 nucleotides are TGCGCCAGCAGCCAAGTCCAGGGTAGAGATACGCAGTATTTT.

The sample holds one count of this clone. The chain has TRBV4-3 and TRBJ1-2; 8 positions agree with TRBD1. The J segment lost 7 bases and the V segment lost 3 bases, leaving 10 bases of the junction unmatched. Germline lookup yields CDR1 LGHNA and CDR2 YSLEER. This CDR3 region has 15 residues. CDR3 DNA: TGCGCCAGCAGCCAGGACCCCGGACAGGGCGGTGGCTACACCTTC. Its translation is CASSQDPGQGGGYTF.

The V call is TRBV9, the J call TRBJ2-1, with 7 bases identical to TRBD2. V gave up 4 bases and J gave up 0 bases; unmatched junction bases: 4. In germline, CDR1 is SGDLS, CDR2 YYNGEE. CDR3 length: 15 residues. CDR3 in amino acids: CASSSSGLSYNEQFF. In DNA form, the CDR3 reads TGTGCCAGCAGCTCTAGCGGTCTCTCCTACAATGAGCAGTTCTTC. Combining the CDR3 with reference TRBV9 and TRBJ2-1 gives the whole variable domain DSGVTQTPKHLITATGQRVTLRCSPRSGDLSVYWYQQSLDQGLQFLIQYYNGEERAKGNILERFSAQQFPDLHSELNLSSLELGDSALYFCASSSSGLSYNEQFFGPGTRLTVL.

This rearrangement joins TRBV12-5 to TRBJ2-5; 7 positions agree with TRBD2. Germline trimming cut 1 base from V and 2 bases from J; bases unmatched to any gene: 4. CDR1 and CDR2 (germline): LGHNT, FRNRAP. The CDR3 has 15 amino acids. CDR3 in DNA: TGTGCTAGTGGTTTGGAGGGAGGGAGGCAAGAGACCCAGTACTTC. Encoded protein: CASGLEGGRQETQYF.

The chain employs TRBV6-6 and TRBJ2-7, with D perhaps TRBD2 (6 bases). V lost 6 bases and J lost 4, with 13 bases in between. The CDR3 loop spans 13 amino acids. Per germline, CDR1 MNHNY and CDR2 SVGAGI (reference sequence). CDR3 sequence (DNA): TGTGCCAGCAGCCGACTAGAACAGTACGAGCAGTACTTC. Translation gives CASSRLEQYEQYF.

The chain combines TRBV5-4 with TRBJ2-5; no clear D. Trimming removed 3 bases at V and 3 bases at J, with 27 bases between. The length of the CDR3 is 19 residues. CDR1 and CDR2 from the germline V gene are SGHNT and YYREEE (reference sequence). As DNA, the CDR3 is TGTGCCAGCAGCTCCGGAACCACAGATTTCGACGTTCACAAAGAGACCCAGTACTTC. Residues: CASSSGTTDFDVHKETQYF.

The J gene is TRBJ2-1, the V gene TRBV7-6; 8 nucleotides align to TRBD2. CDR1 is SGHVS, CDR2 FNYEAQ, per germline. Unmatched junction bases numbered 4, after V lost 2 bases and J lost 7 bases. The CDR3 consists of 14 residues. The CDR3 spells CASSLSGSGNEQFF. CDR3 nucleotide sequence: TGTGCCAGCAGCTTAAGCGGGAGTGGTAATGAGCAGTTCTTC.

In this sample, this clone turned up once. The chain couples TRBV2 to TRBJ1-5, with TRBD1 identical over 7 bases. J lost 5 bases, V lost 2 bases, and 6 bases had no gene match. This CDR3 is 15 amino acids long. From germline, CDR1 is SNHLY and CDR2 FYNNEI. The CDR3 DNA sequence: TGTGCCAGCAGTGAACGCCAGGGGGACGATCAGCCCCAGCATTTT. Amino acid sequence: CASSERQGDDQPQHF.

This clone showed up just once. This chain uses TRBV6-8 with TRBJ1-5; D is unresolved. Germline V gives CDR1 MNHGY, CDR2 SAAAGT. V was clipped by 4 bases and J by 0 bases, with 7 bases between them. The CDR3 loop spans 14 amino acids. CDR3 protein: CASSSSHSNQPQHF. CDR3 in DNA: TGTGCCAGCAGTTCCTCCCATAGCAATCAGCCCCAGCATTTT.

The rearrangement uses TRBV11-2 and TRBJ2-1, with D perhaps TRBD2 (7 bases). CDR1 and CDR2 (germline): SGHAT, FQNNGV. V shed 5 bases and J shed 3 bases, with 14 bases lying between them. The CDR3 loop spans 15 amino acids. The CDR3 loop reads CASSPRRGHYNEQFF. The CDR3 nucleotides are TGTGCCAGCAGCCCCCGGCGGGGGCACTACAATGAGCAGTTCTTC.

The chain couples TRBV11-2 to TRBJ2-2; D is unresolved. CDR3 size: 15 residues. Trimming took off 5 bases at V and 0 bases at J, with 10 bases between the two ends. CDR1 SGHAT and CDR2 FQNNGV come from the germline V gene. The CDR3 DNA reads as TGTGCCAGCAGCCCAGACAACACGAACACCGGGGAGCTGTTTTTT. This translates into CASSPDNTNTGELFF. The variable domain in full, with the rest retrieved from reference TRBV11-2 and TRBJ2-2, is EAGVAQSPRYKIIEKRQSVAFWCNPISGHATLYWYQQILGQGPKLLIQFQNNGVVDDSQLPKDRFSAERLKGVDSTLKIQPAKLEDSAVYLCASSPDNTNTGELFFGEGSRLTVL.

V is TRBV6-5 and J is TRBJ1-6; D is perhaps TRBD1 (6 bases). Trimming cost V 7 bases and J 11 bases, with 12 bases left between them. This CDR3 is built from 12 residues. Germline V gene lookup returns CDR1 MNHEY and CDR2 SVGAGI. The CDR3 is CASKQGMTPLHF. CDR3 bases: TGTGCCAGCAAACAGGGAATGACACCCCTCCACTTT.

This clone is large within its sample. The chain's CDR3 is CASSYDIGNEQFF. The CDR3 DNA follows: TGCGCCAGCAGCTACGACATTGGTAATGAGCAGTTCTTC. J is TRBJ2-1 and V is TRBV10-2; D remains ambiguous. Trimming stripped 6 bases from V and 7 bases from J, with 13 bases between. There are 13 residues in the CDR3. Germline CDR1 is WSHSY and CDR2 is SAAADI.

This chain links TRBV18 with TRBJ2-4; the match to TRBD1 covers 7 bases. The V gene's germline CDR1 is KGHSH and CDR2 LQKENI. Trimming removed 1 base from V and 1 base from J; junction bases left unmatched: 19. This CDR3 region has 21 residues. The CDR3 DNA sequence: TGTGCCAGCTCACCACGGTGGACAGGACCTACCCTAGGGGTGGCCAAAAACATTCAGTACTTC. It specifies CASSPRWTGPTLGVAKNIQYF. The full variable domain, rest sourced from reference TRBV18 and TRBJ2-4, is NAGVMQNPRHLVRRRGQEARLRCSPMKGHSHVYWYRQLPEEGLKFMVYLQKENIIDESGMPKERFSAEFPKEGPSILRIQQVVRGDSAAYFCASSPRWTGPTLGVAKNIQYFGAGTRLSVL.

V gene TRBV11-2 combines with J gene TRBJ2-7; D unclear. V was trimmed by 0 bases and J by 1 base, leaving 7 bases between them. Germline V gives CDR1 SGHAT, CDR2 FQNNGV. This CDR3 is built from 14 residues. Written as DNA, the CDR3 is TGTGCCAGCAGCTTAGAGGTGCAGTCCTACGAGCAGTACTTC. Amino acid sequence: CASSLEVQSYEQYF.